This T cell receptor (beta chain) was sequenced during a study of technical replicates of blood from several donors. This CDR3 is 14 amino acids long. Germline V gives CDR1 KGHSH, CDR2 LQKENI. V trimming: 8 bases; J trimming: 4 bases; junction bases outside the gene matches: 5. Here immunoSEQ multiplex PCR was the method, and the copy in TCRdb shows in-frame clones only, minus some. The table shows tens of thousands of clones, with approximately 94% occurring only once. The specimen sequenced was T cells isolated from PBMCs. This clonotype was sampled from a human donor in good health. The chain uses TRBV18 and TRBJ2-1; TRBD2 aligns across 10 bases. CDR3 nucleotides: TGTGCCAGCCGTTTTAGCGGGGGGTACAATGAGCAGTTCTTC. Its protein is CASRFSGGYNEQFF.